The T cell receptor beta chain described here comes from a study of blood T cells in healthy people across ages. Regarding the study as a whole: Without sorted subsets, naive and antigen-experienced compartments could not be conclusively compared.

V was pared by 10 bases and J by 5 bases, with 12 bases of the junction left unmatched. Germline CDR1 reads ENHRY; CDR2 reads SYGVKD. The CDR3 runs 14 residues. Points on this clonotype: Its antigen remains unknown.

Caucasian, healthy and from Russia, the donors were aged between 6 and 90. The second PCR ran roughly 6 to 12 cycles with a sample-barcoded 5' primer and J-beta primers. TCRdb processed the 5' RACE reads anew with MiXCR; each CDR3 protein has one entry. Among more than 700,000 distinct CDR3 sequences listed, more than 35% were seen once. The source material was blood. This TCR was sampled from a man older than 75 in good health. The genes are TRBV10-3 and TRBJ2-3, with 7 bases matching TRBD1. The CDR3 loop is CATRTGQRGDTQYF. The CDR3 DNA reads as TGTGCCACCCGAACGGGACAGAGAGGAGATACGCAGTATTTT.